This T cell receptor (beta chain) appears in the sequencing data of a study of a mutant IDH1 vaccine in newly diagnosed glioma. Study-level information: Once 4-6 weeks had passed after radiotherapy alone, vaccination started, or it started with temozolomide cycles. Treated patients showed a male proportion of around 62%, a female proportion of about 40%, and a mean age of approximately 40 years. Visit V12 was scheduled at week 35 and visit V13 at week 47.

Assay used: immunoSEQ multiplex PCR; TCRdb lists only in-frame clones, some missing. Of more than 60,000 clones in the sample, around 74% were seen once. Time point noted: week 35, safety follow-up. Vaccination comprised doses that each held 300 ug of mutant IDH1 20-mer peptide, plus topical imiquimod. This clone was counted only a few times. Its antigen is still unknown. The germline gives CDR1 SGHTS, CDR2 YDEGEE. V was pared by 3 bases and J by 4 bases, with 6 bases of the junction left unmatched. This CDR3 comprises 15 residues. The gene calls are TRBV5-8 and TRBJ1-5; 8 nucleotides agree with TRBD1. The clonotype originates from a man in his fifties or sixties with glioma. Sequences were derived from PBMCs, sampled from a glioma patient whose treatment included an IDH1 peptide vaccine. The CDR3 DNA follows: TGTGCCAGCAGCTCCCTGGGACAGGAAAATCAGCCCCAGCATTTT. Residues: CASSSLGQENQPQHF.